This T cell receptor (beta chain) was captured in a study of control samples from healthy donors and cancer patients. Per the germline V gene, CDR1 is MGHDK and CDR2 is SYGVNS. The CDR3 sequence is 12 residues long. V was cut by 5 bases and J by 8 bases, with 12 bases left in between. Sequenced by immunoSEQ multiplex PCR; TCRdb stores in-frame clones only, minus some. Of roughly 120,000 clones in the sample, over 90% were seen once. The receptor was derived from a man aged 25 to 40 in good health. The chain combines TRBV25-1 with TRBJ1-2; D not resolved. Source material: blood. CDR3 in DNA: TGTGCCAGCAGTAGGTTTTTGGGGGGCTACACCTTC. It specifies CASSRFLGGYTF.